A selection of T cell receptor beta chains follows, all from one sample in a study of T-cell reconstitution after alpha-beta-depleted transplantation in children. TCRdb ran MiXCR on the PCR reads and lists one entry per CDR3 protein. There are 500,000 to 600,000 distinct CDR3 sequences in the sample; 27% occur only once, and about a third lies in the top ten. Sequencing used PBMCs, obtained before TCRalphabeta/CD19-depleted stem cell transplant. The receptors originated from a boy less than two years old with Wiskott-Aldrich syndrome, due to receive a stem cell transplant. Both conserved end residues are part of each CDR3. D genes are given only for firm matches. Size values are once, few and many counts, or a class for expanded clones, and some rows have none.

clone_size,j_call,d_call,v_call,cdr3_nt,cdr3_aa
NA,TRBJ2-1,TRBD2,TRBV9,TGTGCCAGCAGCGAGAGGGGGCCCGGACTAGCGATGTACAATGAGCAGTTCTTC,CASSERGPGLAMYNEQFF
few,TRBJ2-5,TRBD2,TRBV6-5,TGTGCCAGCAGTTATGGGGCGGGAGGCACCAAAGAGACCCAGTACTTC,CASSYGAGGTKETQYF
NA,TRBJ2-5,TRBD1,TRBV20-1,TGCAGTGCTACGACAGGGGTGAGGCAAGAGACCCAGTACTTC,CSATTGVRQETQYF
few,TRBJ2-2,NA,TRBV27,TGTGCCAGCAGTAAACCGGGTTCCAACACCGGGGAGCTGTTTTTT,CASSKPGSNTGELFF
NA,TRBJ1-2,TRBD1,TRBV5-5,TGTGCCAGCAGCTTACCTCCGGGACAGACAACTAACTATGGCTACACCTTC,CASSLPPGQTTNYGYTF
NA,TRBJ2-1,TRBD2,TRBV15,TGTGCCACCAGCAGTGCCACCGGGACTAGCGGGAGCCATGAGCAGTTCTTC,CATSSATGTSGSHEQFF
NA,TRBJ2-7,TRBD1,TRBV20-1,TGCAGTGCAGCCGGGACAGGGACCTACGAGCAGTACTTC,CSAAGTGTYEQYF
NA,TRBJ2-1,TRBD2,TRBV27,TGTGCCAGCAGTTCTCCCGGGGGGGGTTACAATGAGCAGTTCTTC,CASSSPGGGYNEQFF
NA,TRBJ2-1,NA,TRBV7-9,TGTGCCAGCAGCTCCTACCTCAATGAGCAGTTCTTC,CASSSYLNEQFF
NA,TRBJ2-1,TRBD1,TRBV14,TGTGCCAGCAGCCACCAGACAGGGATGAGCTCCTACAATGAGCAGTTCTTC,CASSHQTGMSSYNEQFF
few,TRBJ2-1,NA,TRBV5-8,TGTGCCAGCAGCTTGGGGGGCTTACCCTGGTACGAGCAGTTCTTC,CASSLGGLPWYEQFF
few,TRBJ2-4,TRBD2,TRBV20-1,TGCAGTTGCCGGGTCGAGGGGACTAAAGGGTTTCAGTACTTC,CSCRVEGTKGFQYF
NA,TRBJ2-1,TRBD2,TRBV30,TGTGCCTGGAGGTCACTAGCGGGTCACTACAATGAGCAGTTCTTC,CAWRSLAGHYNEQFF
few,TRBJ2-6,TRBD1,TRBV20-1,TGCAGTGCTGGGGACAGCTCTGGGGCCAACGTCCTGACTTTC,CSAGDSSGANVLTF
NA,TRBJ2-1,TRBD2,TRBV5-1,TGCGCCAGCAGCTGGACTAGCGACTACAATGAGCAGTTCTTC,CASSWTSDYNEQFF
few,TRBJ2-7,NA,TRBV7-2,TGTGCCAGCAGCTTTACTAGTAGTTCCTACGAGCAGTACTTC,CASSFTSSSYEQYF
NA,TRBJ1-5,NA,TRBV20-1,TGCAGTGCTGGACGGGGGAGCAATCAGCCCCAGCATTTT,CSAGRGSNQPQHF
NA,TRBJ2-7,NA,TRBV12-3/TRBV12-4,TGTGCCAGCAGCCGTAACATAGGGGGGACATCCTACGAGCAGTACTTC,CASSRNIGGTSYEQYF
few,TRBJ2-3,NA,TRBV7-2,TGTGCCAGCAGCTTAGCTTCTACAACTAGCACAGATACGCAGTATTTT,CASSLASTTSTDTQYF
NA,TRBJ2-2,TRBD1,TRBV5-1,TGCGCCAGCACCCCGGGGACAGGGACGACCGGGGAGCTGTTTTTT,CASTPGTGTTGELFF
few,TRBJ2-1,TRBD1,TRBV5-1,TGCGCCAGCATCTCGGACAGGGGAAGGAGCCAGCAGTTCTTC,CASISDRGRSQQFF
NA,TRBJ2-3,NA,TRBV7-9,TGTGCCAGCAGCCTAGGGGGGGTCGGCACAGATACGCAGTATTTT,CASSLGGVGTDTQYF
NA,TRBJ2-1,NA,TRBV7-6,TGTGCCAGCAGCCATCAGCGGGAGCAGTTCTTC,CASSHQREQFF